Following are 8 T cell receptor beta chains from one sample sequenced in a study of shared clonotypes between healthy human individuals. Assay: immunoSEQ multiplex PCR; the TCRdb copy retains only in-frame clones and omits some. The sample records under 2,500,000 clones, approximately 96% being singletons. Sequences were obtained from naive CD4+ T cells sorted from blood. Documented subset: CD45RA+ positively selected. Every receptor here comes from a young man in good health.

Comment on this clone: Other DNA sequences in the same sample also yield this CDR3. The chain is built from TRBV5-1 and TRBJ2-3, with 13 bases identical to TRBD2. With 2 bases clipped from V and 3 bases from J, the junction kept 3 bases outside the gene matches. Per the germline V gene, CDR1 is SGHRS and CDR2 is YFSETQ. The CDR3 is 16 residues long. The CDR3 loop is CASSLGTSGATDTQYF. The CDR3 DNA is TGCGCCAGCAGCTTAGGGACTAGCGGGGCAACAGATACGCAGTATTTT.

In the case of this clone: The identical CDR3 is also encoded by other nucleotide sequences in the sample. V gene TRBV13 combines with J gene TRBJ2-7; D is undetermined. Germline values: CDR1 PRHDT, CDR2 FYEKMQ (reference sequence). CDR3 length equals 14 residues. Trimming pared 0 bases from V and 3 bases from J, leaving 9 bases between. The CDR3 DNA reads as TGTGCCAGCAGCTTAGGCGGAACGGGCTACGAGCAGTACTTC. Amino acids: CASSLGGTGYEQYF.

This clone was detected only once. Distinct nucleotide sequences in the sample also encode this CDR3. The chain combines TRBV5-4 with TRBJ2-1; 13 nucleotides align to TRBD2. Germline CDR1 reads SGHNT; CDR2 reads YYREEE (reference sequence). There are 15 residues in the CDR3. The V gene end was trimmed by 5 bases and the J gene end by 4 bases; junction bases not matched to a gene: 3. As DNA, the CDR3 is TGTGCCAGCAGTCAGGGACTAGCGGGATACAATGAGCAGTTCTTC. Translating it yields CASSQGLAGYNEQFF.

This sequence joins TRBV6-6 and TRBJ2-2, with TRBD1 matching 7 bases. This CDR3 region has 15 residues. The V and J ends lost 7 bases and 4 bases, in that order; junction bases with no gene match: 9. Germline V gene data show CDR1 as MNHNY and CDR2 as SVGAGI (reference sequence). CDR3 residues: CASTLDRAATGELFF. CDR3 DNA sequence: TGTGCCAGCACCTTAGACAGGGCGGCCACCGGGGAGCTGTTTTTT.

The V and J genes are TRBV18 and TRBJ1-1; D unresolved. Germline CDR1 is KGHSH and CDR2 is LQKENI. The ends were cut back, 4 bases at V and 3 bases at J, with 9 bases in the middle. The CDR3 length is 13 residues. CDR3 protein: CASSLNQDTEAFF. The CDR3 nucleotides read TGTGCCAGCTCACTAAATCAGGACACTGAAGCTTTCTTT.

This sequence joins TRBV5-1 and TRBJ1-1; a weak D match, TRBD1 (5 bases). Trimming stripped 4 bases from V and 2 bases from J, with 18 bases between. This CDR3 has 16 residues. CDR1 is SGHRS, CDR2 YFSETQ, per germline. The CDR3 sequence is CASSPQGLPRNTEAFF. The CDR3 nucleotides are TGCGCCAGCAGCCCCCAGGGACTCCCACGAAACACTGAAGCTTTCTTT.

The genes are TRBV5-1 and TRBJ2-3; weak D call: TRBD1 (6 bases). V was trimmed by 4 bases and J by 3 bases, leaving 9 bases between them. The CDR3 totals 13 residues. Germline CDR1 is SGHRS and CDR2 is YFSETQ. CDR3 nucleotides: TGCGCCAGCAGCGGGGGCCTTACAGATACGCAGTATTTT. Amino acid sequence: CASSGGLTDTQYF.

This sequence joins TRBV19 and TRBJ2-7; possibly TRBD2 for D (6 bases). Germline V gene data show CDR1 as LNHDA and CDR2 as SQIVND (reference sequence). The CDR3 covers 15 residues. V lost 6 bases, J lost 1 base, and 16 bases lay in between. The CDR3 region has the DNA TGTGCCAGTAGACCGACTAGTTCTAAGTCCTACGAGCAGTACTTC. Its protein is CASRPTSSKSYEQYF.